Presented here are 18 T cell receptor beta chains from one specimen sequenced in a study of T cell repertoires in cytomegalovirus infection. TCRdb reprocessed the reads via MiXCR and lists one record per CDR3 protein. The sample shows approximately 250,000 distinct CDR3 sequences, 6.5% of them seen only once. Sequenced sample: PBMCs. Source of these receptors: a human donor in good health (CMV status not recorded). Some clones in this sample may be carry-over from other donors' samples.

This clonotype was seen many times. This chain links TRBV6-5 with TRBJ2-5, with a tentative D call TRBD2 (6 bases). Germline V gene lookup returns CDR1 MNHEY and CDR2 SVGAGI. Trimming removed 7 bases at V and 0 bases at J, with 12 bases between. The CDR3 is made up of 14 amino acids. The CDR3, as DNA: TGTGCCAGCACCAAAGGGACTGACCAAGAGACCCAGTACTTC. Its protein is CASTKGTDQETQYF.

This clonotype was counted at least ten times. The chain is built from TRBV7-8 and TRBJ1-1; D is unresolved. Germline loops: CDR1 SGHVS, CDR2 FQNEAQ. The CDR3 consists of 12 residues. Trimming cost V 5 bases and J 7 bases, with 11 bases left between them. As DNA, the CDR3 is TGTGCCAGCAGCCTCTATCAGGTTGAAGCTTTCTTT. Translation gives CASSLYQVEAFF. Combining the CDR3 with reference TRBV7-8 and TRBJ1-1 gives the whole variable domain GAGVSQSPRYKVAKRGQDVALRCDPISGHVSLFWYQQALGQGPEFLTYFQNEAQLDKSGLPSDRFFAERPEGSVSTLKIQRTQQEDSAVYLCASSLYQVEAFFGQGTRLTVV.

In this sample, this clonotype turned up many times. Written as DNA, the CDR3 is TGTGCCAGCAGAGGGGACAGTTTAAGTTCACCCCTCCACTTT. Protein product: CASRGDSLSSPLHF. The chain carries TRBV7-2 and TRBJ1-6; 7 positions match TRBD1. The J segment lost 9 bases and the V segment lost 6 bases, leaving 8 bases of the junction unmatched. Germline V CDR1 and CDR2: SGHTA, FQGNSA. CDR3 length: 14 amino acids.

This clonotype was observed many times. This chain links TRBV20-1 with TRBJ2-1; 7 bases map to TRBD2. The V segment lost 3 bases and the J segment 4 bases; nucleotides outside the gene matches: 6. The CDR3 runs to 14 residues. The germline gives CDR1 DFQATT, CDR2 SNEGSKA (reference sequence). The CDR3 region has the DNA TGCAGTGCTAGTAGTCTAGCGGATTACAATGAGCAGTTCTTC. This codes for CSASSLADYNEQFF.

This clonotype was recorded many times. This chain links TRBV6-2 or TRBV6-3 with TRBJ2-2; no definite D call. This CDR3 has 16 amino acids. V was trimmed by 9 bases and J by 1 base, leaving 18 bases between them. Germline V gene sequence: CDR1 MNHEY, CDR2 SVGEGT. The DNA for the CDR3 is TGTGCCAGAGCCCCTCCTCGGACGGTGAACACCGGGGAGCTGTTTTTT. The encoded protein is CARAPPRTVNTGELFF.

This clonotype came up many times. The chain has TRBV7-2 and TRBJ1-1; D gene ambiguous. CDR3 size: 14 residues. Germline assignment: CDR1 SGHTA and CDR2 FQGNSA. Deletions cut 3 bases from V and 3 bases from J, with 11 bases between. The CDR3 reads CASSLRSGYTEAFF. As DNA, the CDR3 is TGTGCCAGCAGCTTGCGGAGTGGGTACACTGAAGCTTTCTTT.

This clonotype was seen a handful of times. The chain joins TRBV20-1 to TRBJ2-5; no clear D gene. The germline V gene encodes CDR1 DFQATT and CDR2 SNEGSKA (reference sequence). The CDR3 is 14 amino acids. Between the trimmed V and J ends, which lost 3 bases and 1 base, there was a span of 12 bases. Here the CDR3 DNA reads TGCAGTGCTAGCCCCGGAGAGACCCAAGAGACCCAGTACTTC. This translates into CSASPGETQETQYF.

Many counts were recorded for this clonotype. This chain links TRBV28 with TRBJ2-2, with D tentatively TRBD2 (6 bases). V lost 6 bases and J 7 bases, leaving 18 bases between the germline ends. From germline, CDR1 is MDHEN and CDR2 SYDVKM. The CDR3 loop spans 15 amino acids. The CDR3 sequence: CASRRWRDAGGELFF. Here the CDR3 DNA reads TGTGCCAGCAGGAGGTGGCGGGACGCGGGCGGGGAGCTGTTTTTT.

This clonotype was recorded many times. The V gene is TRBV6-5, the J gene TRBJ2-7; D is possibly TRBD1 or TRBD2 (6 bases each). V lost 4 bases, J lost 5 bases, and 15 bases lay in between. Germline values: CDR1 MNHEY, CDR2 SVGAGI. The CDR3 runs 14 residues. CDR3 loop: CASSSRGAGDEQYF. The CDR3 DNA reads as TGTGCCAGCAGTTCGAGGGGGGCCGGGGACGAGCAGTACTTC.

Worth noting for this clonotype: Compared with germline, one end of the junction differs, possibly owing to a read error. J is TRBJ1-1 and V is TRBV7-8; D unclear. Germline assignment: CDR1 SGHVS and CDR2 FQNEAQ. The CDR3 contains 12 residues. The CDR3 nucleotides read TGTGCCAGCAGCTTAAGAAACACTGAAGCTTGCTTT. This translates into CASSLRNTEACF. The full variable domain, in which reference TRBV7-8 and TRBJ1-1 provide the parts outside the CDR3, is GAGVSQSPRYKVAKRGQDVALRCDPISGHVSLFWYQQALGQGPEFLTYFQNEAQLDKSGLPSDRFFAERPEGSVSTLKIQRTQQEDSAVYLCASSLRNTEACFGQGTRLTVV.

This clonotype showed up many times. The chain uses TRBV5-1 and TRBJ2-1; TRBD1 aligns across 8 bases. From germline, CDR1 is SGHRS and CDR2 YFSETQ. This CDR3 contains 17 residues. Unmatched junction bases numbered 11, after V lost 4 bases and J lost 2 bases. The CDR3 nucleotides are TGCGCCAGCAGCGTGGGGGCCGCAGGGGGCGCCTACAATGAGCAGTTCTTC. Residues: CASSVGAAGGAYNEQFF.

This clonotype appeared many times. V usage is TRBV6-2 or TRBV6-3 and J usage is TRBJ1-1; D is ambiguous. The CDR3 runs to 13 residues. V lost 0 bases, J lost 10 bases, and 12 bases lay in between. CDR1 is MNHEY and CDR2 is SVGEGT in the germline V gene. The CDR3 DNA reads TGTGCCAGCAGTTACTCATCGGGTTCGGGAGCTTTCTTT. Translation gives CASSYSSGSGAFF.

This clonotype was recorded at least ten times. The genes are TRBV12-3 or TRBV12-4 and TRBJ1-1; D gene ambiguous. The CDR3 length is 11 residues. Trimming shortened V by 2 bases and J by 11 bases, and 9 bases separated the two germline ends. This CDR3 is CASSLSERAFF. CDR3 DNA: TGTGCCAGCAGTTTATCCGAGAGGGCTTTCTTT.

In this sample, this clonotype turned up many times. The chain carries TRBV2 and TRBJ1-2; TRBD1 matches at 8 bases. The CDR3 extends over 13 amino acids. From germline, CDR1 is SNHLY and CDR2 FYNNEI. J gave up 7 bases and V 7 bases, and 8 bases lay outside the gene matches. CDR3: CASKTTGELGYTF. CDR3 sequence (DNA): TGTGCCAGCAAAACGACAGGGGAGCTTGGCTACACCTTC.

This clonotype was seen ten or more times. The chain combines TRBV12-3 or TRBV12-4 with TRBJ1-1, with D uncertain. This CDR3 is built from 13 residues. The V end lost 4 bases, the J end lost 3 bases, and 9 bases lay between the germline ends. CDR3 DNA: TGTGCCAGCAGTTGGGCTAGTGACACTGAAGCTTTCTTT. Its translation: CASSWASDTEAFF.

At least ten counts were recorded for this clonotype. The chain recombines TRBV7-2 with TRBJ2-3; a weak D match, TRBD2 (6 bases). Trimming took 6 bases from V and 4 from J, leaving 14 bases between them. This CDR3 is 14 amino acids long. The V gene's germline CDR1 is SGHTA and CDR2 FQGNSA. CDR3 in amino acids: CASRRGPTADTQYF. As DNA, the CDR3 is TGTGCCAGCAGGCGGGGCCCCACGGCAGATACGCAGTATTTT.

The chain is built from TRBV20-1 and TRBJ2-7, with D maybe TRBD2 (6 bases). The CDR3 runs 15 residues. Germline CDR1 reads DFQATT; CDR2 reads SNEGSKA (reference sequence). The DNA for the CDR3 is TGCAGGACACCGAACGTGGAGGGTCGGAGCTACGAGCAGTACTTC. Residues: CRTPNVEGRSYEQYF.

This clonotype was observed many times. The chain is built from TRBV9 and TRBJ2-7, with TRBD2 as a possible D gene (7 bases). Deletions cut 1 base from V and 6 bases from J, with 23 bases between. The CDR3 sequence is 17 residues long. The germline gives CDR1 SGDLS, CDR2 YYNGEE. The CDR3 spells CASSVTPGGHPFPEQYF. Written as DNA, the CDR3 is TGTGCCAGCAGCGTAACCCCGGGGGGACACCCTTTTCCCGAGCAGTACTTC.